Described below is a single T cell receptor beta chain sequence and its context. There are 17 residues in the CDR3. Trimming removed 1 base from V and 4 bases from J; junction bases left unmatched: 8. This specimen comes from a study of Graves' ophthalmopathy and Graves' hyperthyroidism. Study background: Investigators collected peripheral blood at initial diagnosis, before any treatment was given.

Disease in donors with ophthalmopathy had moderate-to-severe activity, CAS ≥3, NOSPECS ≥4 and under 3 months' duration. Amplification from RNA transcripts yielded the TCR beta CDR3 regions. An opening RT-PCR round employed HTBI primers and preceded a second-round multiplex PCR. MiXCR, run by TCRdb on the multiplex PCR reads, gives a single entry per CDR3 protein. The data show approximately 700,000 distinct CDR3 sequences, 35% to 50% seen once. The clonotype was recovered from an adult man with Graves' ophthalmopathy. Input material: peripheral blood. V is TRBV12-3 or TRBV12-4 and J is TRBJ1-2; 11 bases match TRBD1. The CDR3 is CASSLGGQGAIVYGYTF. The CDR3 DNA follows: TGTGCCAGCAGTTTAGGAGGACAGGGGGCGATAGTCTATGGCTACACCTTC.